This T cell receptor (beta chain) was captured in a study of human T cells and chemical hapten exposure. As to time point: patch test 1, 2 weeks after DPC sensitization. Treatment described: therapeutic diphenylcyclopropenone sensitization with weekly scalp DPC. TCRdb reprocessed the RACE reads via MiXCR and lists one record per CDR3 protein. The data contain under 450,000 distinct CDR3 sequences, about 4.8% of them seen just once; the ten biggest clones take up 2% to 2.5%. This material consisted of whole blood, taken in connection with sensitization to the hapten diphenylcyclopropenone (DPC). The receptor's source is a woman in her fifties or sixties with alopecia areata. Some clones in this sample may be carry-over from other donors' samples.

As DNA, the CDR3 is TGTGCCAGCAGGTGGGGTTATGATTCCGGGGAGCTGTTTTTT. This translates into CASRWGYDSGELFF. The chain couples TRBV2 to TRBJ2-2; D not resolved. Germline V CDR1 and CDR2: SNHLY, FYNNEI. Between the trimmed V and J ends, which lost 6 bases and 6 bases, there was a span of 14 bases. The CDR3 is made up of 14 amino acids.